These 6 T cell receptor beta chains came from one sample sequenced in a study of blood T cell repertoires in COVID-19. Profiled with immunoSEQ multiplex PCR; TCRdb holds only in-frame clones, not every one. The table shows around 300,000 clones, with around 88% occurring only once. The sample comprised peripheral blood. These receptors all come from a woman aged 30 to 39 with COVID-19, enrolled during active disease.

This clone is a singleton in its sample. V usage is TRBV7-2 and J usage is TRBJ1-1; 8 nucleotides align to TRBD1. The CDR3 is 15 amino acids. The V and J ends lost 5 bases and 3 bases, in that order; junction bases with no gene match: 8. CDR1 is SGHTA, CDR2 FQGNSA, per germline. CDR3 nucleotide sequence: TGTGCCAGCAGCCGCGCGACCAGGGGGCACACTGAAGCTTTCTTT. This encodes CASSRATRGHTEAFF.

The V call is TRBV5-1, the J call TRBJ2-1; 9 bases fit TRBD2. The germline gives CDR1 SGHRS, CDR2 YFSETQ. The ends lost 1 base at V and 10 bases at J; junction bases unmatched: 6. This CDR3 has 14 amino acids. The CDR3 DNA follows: TGCGCCAGCAGCTTGCAAGCGGGGGGATGGGAGCAGTTCTTC. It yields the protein CASSLQAGGWEQFF.

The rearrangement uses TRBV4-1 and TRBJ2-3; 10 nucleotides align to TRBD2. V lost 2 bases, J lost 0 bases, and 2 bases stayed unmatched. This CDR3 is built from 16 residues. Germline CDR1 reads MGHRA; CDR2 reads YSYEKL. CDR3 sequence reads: CASSQTSGASTDTQYF. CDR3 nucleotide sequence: TGCGCCAGCAGCCAAACTAGCGGGGCTAGCACAGATACGCAGTATTTT.

In nucleotides, the CDR3 is TGCAGCGTTTCGGACAGGACCTACGAGCAGTACTTC. It yields the protein CSVSDRTYEQYF. The V gene is TRBV29-1, the J gene TRBJ2-7, with 7 bases aligning to TRBD1. J gave up 2 bases and V 5 bases, and 3 bases lay outside the gene matches. CDR1 is SQVTM, CDR2 ANQGSEA, per germline. The CDR3 contains 12 residues.

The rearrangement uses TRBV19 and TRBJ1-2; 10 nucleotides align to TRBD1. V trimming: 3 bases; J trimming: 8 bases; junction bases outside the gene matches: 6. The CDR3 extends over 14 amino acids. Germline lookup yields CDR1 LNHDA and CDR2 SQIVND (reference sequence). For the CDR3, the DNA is TGTGCCAGTAGTATTACCGGGACAGGGGTCGGCTACACCTTC. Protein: CASSITGTGVGYTF. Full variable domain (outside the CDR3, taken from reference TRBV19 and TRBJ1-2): DGGITQSPKYLFRKEGQNVTLSCEQNLNHDAMYWYRQDPGQGLRLIYYSQIVNDFQKGDIAEGYSVSREKKESFPLTVTSAQKNPTAFYLCASSITGTGVGYTFGSGTRLTVV.

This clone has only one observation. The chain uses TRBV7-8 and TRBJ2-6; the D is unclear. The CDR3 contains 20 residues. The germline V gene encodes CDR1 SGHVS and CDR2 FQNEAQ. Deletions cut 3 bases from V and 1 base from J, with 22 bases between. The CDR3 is CASSLRIKMADPSGANVLTF. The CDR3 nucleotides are TGTGCCAGCAGCTTGAGGATAAAGATGGCAGATCCTTCTGGGGCCAACGTCCTGACTTTC.